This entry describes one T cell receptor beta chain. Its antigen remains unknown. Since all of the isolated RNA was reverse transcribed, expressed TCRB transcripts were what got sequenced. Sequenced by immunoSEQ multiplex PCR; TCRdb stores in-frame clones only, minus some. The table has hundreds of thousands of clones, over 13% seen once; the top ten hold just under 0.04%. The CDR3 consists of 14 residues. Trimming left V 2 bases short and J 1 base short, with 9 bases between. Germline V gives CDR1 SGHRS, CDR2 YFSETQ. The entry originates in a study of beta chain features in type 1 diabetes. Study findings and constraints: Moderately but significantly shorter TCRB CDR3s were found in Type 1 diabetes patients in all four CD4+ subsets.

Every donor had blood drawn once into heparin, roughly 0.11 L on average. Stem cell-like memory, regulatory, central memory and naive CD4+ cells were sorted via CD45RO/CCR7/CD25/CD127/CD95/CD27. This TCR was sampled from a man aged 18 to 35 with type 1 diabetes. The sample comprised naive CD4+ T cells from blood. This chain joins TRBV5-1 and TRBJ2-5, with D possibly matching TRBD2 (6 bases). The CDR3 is CASSFSGGQETQYF. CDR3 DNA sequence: TGCGCCAGCAGCTTTTCCGGGGGCCAAGAGACCCAGTACTTC. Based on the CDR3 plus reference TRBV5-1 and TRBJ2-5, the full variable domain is KAGVTQTPRYLIKTRGQQVTLSCSPISGHRSVSWYQQTPGQGLQFLFEYFSETQRNKGNFPGRFSGRQFSNSRSEMNVSTLELGDSALYLCASSFSGGQETQYFGPGTRLLVL.